The T cell receptor (beta chain) described here comes from a study of Ad26.COV2.S vaccination and SARS-CoV-2 variants. On the study more broadly: Into the muscle, Ad26.COV2.S was dosed once or twice, 56 days apart. Study results and limitations: Researchers reported similar non-spike TCR breadth in vaccine and placebo recipients.

With regard to this clone: Its matching antigen is unknown.

Using immunoSEQ multiplex PCR, the repertoire was profiled, and TCRdb retains in-frame clones only, with some absent. Of approximately 450,000 clones listed, more than 80% are singletons. The sample's treatment: 15 to 20 received Ad26.COV2.S at low or high dose, single or two shots; roughly 5 received placebo; per-sample allocation not given. Sampling was done on day 63 after the first vaccine or placebo injection. Immunization relied on an Ad26 vector, which expressed Wuhan-strain SARS-CoV-2 spike. The CDR3 covers 18 residues. Germline V gene lookup returns CDR1 SGHDT and CDR2 YYEEEE. V was pared by 0 bases and J by 7 bases, with 13 bases of the junction left unmatched.

The chain carries TRBV5-6 and TRBJ2-1; TRBD2 matches 10 bases. The starting material was peripheral blood, obtained in a trial of Ad26.COV2.S vaccine versus placebo. This sequence was found in a person aged 18-60 years who received the Ad26.COV2.S COVID-19 vaccine or a placebo. CDR3 DNA sequence: TGTGCCAGCAGCTTGGCTAGCGGGAGTTTTCTGGCTTGGAATGAGCAGTTCTTC. Translating gives CASSLASGSFLAWNEQFF.